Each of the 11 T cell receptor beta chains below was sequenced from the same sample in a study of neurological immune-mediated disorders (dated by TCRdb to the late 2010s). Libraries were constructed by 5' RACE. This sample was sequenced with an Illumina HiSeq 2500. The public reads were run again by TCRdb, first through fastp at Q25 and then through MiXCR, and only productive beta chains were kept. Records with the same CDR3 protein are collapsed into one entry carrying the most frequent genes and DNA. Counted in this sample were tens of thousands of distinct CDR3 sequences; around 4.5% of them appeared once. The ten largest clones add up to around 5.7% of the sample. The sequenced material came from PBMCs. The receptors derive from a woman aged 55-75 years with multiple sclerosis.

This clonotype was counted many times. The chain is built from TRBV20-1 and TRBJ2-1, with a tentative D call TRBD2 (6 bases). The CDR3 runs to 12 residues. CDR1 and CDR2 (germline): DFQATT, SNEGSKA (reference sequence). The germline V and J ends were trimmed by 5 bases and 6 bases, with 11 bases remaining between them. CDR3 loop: CSAQGGGNEQFF. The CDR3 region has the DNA TGCAGTGCTCAGGGAGGAGGCAATGAGCAGTTCTTC.

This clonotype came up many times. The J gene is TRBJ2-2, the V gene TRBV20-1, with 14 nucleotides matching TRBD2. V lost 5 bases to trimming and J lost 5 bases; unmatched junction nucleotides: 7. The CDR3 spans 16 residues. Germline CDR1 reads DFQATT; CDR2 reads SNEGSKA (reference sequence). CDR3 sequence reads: CSAGRLAGGHTGELFF. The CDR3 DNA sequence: TGCAGTGCTGGTCGACTAGCGGGAGGGCATACCGGGGAGCTGTTTTTT.

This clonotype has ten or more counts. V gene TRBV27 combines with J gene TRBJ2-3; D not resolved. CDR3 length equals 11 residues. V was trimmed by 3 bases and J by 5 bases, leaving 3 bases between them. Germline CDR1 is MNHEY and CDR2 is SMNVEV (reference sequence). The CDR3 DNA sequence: TGTGCCAGCAGTTTGGGAGATACGCAGTATTTT. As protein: CASSLGDTQYF.

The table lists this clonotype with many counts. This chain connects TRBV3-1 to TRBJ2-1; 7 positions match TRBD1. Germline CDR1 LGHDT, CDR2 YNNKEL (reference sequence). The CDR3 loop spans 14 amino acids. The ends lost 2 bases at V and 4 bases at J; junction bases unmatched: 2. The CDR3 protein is CASSQWDRYNEQFF. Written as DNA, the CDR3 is TGTGCCAGCAGCCAATGGGACAGATACAATGAGCAGTTCTTC.

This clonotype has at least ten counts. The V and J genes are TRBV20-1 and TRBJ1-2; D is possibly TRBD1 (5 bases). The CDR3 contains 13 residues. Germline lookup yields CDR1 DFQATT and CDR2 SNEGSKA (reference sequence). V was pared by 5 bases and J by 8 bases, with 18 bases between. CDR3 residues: CSAYDPQGLGYTF. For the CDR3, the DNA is TGCAGTGCTTATGATCCGCAGGGTCTCGGCTACACCTTC.

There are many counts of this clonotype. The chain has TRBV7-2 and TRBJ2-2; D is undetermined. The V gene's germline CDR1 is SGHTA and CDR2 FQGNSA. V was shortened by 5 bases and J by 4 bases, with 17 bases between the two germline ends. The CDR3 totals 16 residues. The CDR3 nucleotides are TGTGCCAGCAGCATAGACTTCTCCCTCCTCACCGGGGAGCTGTTTTTT. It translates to CASSIDFSLLTGELFF.

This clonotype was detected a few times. The DNA of the CDR3 is TGTGCCAGCAGCCCACAGGGACTAGCGGGGTACGAGCAGTACTTC. Amino acids: CASSPQGLAGYEQYF. The chain has TRBV7-2 and TRBJ2-7, with TRBD2 identical over 13 bases. Germline V gene data show CDR1 as SGHTA and CDR2 as FQGNSA. CDR3 size: 15 residues. J lost 4 bases, V lost 5 bases, and 5 bases had no gene match.

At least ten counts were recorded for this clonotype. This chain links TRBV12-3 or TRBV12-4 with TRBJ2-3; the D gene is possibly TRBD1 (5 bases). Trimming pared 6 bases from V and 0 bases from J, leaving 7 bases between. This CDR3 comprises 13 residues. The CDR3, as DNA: TGTGCCAGCAGGACAGATAGCACAGATACGCAGTATTTT. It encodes CASRTDSTDTQYF.

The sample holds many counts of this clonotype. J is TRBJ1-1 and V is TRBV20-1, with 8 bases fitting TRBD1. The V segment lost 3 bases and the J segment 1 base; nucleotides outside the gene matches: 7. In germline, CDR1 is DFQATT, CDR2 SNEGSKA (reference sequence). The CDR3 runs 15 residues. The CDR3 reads CSARKTGTGNTEAFF. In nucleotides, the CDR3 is TGCAGTGCTAGGAAGACCGGGACAGGGAACACTGAAGCTTTCTTT.

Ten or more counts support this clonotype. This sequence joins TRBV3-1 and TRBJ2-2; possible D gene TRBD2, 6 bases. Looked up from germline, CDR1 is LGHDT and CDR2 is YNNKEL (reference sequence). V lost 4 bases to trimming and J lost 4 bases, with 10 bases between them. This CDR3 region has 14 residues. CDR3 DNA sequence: TGTGCCAGCAGCCCCGCGACTAGCACCGGGGAGCTGTTTTTT. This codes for CASSPATSTGELFF.

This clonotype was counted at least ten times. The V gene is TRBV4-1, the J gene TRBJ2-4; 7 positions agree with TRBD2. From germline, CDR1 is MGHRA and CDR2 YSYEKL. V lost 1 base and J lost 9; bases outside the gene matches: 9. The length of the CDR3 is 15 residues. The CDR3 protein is CASSQGTAGVGIQYF. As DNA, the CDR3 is TGCGCCAGCAGCCAAGGCACGGCGGGGGTCGGCATTCAGTACTTC.